The source of this T cell receptor beta chain is a study of CD8+ T cells in alopecia areata. cDNA serving as the sequencing template came from extracted, reverse transcribed RNA. The repertoire was sequenced with immunoSEQ multiplex PCR; TCRdb's copy has only in-frame clones and lacks some. Of approximately 210,000 clones listed, 64% are singletons. The treatment here: oral pan-JAK inhibitor, 5-10 mg twice daily. CDR1 and CDR2 from the germline V gene are SNHLY and FYNNEI. With 6 bases clipped from V and 4 bases from J, the junction kept 5 bases outside the gene matches. CDR3 size: 14 residues. The rearrangement joins TRBV2 to TRBJ2-2, with 7 bases matching TRBD1. This clonotype was sampled from a human donor with alopecia areata. The sequences come from CD4+ T cells sorted from blood, collected at week 4, from a patient treated with tofacitinib. In nucleotides, the CDR3 is TGTGCCAGCAGGGAGCAGGGGGTCACCGGGGAGCTGTTTTTT. It is translated as CASREQGVTGELFF. Full variable domain (remainder filled in from reference TRBV2 and TRBJ2-2): EPEVTQTPSHQVTQMGQEVILRCVPISNHLYFYWYRQILGQKVEFLVSFYNNEISEKSEIFDDQFSVERPDGSNFTLKIRSTKLEDSAMYFCASREQGVTGELFFGEGSRLTVL.